This record covers a single T cell receptor (beta chain). The target antigen is unknown. After removal of 2 bases from V and 5 bases from J, the junction contained 11 bases not matched to a gene. CDR3 size: 16 residues. Germline assignment: CDR1 SGHVS and CDR2 FQNEAQ. These data are taken from a study of shared clonotypes between healthy human individuals. Deep level was the assay's run setting. Profiled with immunoSEQ multiplex PCR; TCRdb holds only in-frame clones, not every one. The table records 600,000 to 700,000 clones, more than 70% of them present only once. Points from the study as a whole: In contrast to clonotypes shared by all four donors, non-shared clonotypes had lower generation probabilities. In a handful of donors, around 5.5% of naive CD4 clonotypes appeared in common. Naive subsets typically showed greater estimated richness than memory subsets.

What was sequenced was memory CD4+ T cells sorted from blood. Regarding subset: CD45RA-negative fraction. The clonotype comes from a woman in her 30s in good health. The J gene is TRBJ2-7, the V gene TRBV7-8; 8 bases align to TRBD1. The CDR3 loop reads CASSLRATGGLNEQYF. DNA of the CDR3: TGTGCCAGCAGCTTACGTGCCACAGGGGGTCTAAACGAGCAGTACTTC. Filled out from reference TRBV7-8 and TRBJ2-7, the complete variable domain reads GAGVSQSPRYKVAKRGQDVALRCDPISGHVSLFWYQQALGQGPEFLTYFQNEAQLDKSGLPSDRFFAERPEGSVSTLKIQRTQQEDSAVYLCASSLRATGGLNEQYFGPGTRLTVT.